This TCR beta chain was obtained from a study of shared clonotypes between healthy human individuals. Study conclusions and caveats: Memory subsets had estimated richness that was generally smaller than that of naive subsets. Relative to their counterparts shared across all four donors, non-shared clonotypes exhibited diminished generation probabilities.

Naivety among CD8 cells was defined by CD45RO negativity and positive CCR7 selection, thereby excluding terminally differentiated effector memory CD45RA+ cells. The study drew its donors from healthy HIV-negative adults without recent acute infections or vaccinations. Sequencing was at deep level. This table comes from immunoSEQ multiplex PCR, and its TCRdb copy is limited to in-frame clones, with some not included. The table shows approximately 2,200,000 clones, with roughly 91% occurring only once. As to this clone: Its antigen is undetermined.

Sequenced material: naive CD8+ T cells from PBMCs. This clonotype originated in a man aged 18 to 30 in good health. Some clones in this sample may be carry-over from other donors' samples.

CDR3 sequence reads: CASSQKFGGGTDTQYF. CDR3 bases: TGCGCCAGCAGCCAAAAATTCGGAGGCGGCACAGATACGCAGTATTTT. V and J are TRBV4-3 and TRBJ2-3, with TRBD2 as a possible D gene (5 bases). The CDR3 is made up of 16 amino acids. Trimming removed 2 bases at V and 1 base at J, with 13 bases between. Germline V gives CDR1 LGHNA, CDR2 YSLEER.